These T cell receptor beta chains were read from a single sample in a study of T-cell reconstitution after alpha-beta-depleted transplantation in children. One entry per CDR3 protein, called by TCRdb with MiXCR from the PCR reads. Of roughly 790,000 distinct CDR3 sequences in the sample, under 20% are singletons; the top ten hold approximately 5%. The sequenced sample was PBMCs, mostly from graft donor cells, obtained 360 days after TCRalphabeta/CD19-depleted stem cell transplant. All receptors derive from a male patient between 10 and 17 years old who had a stem cell transplant for acute lymphoblastic leukemia, so the T cells may come from the graft donor. Both conserved end residues are part of each CDR3. A D gene is named only where the DNA matches it firmly. Expanded clones get a size class; other rows say once, few or many, or leave the size out.

J | size | V | D | DNA | CDR3
TRBJ2-1 | few | TRBV5-1 | TRBD1 | TGCGCCAGCAGCTTGGTGTTGGGACAGGGCTTATACAATGAGCAGTTCTTC | CASSLVLGQGLYNEQFF
TRBJ1-5 | NA | TRBV12-3/TRBV12-4 | NA | TGTGCCAGCAGTTTAGGGGTCTCAAGGCCCCAGCATTTT | CASSLGVSRPQHF
TRBJ2-3 | NA | TRBV27 | NA | TGTGCCAGCAGTTTACCAGCCACAGATACGCAGTATTTT | CASSLPATDTQYF
TRBJ2-7 | NA | TRBV27 | TRBD2 | TGTGCCAGCAGTTTATCGGCGGGAGTCTCCTACGAGCAGTACTTC | CASSLSAGVSYEQYF
TRBJ1-1 | few | TRBV24-1 | NA | TGTGCCACCAATGCAGGGAGCGACACTGAAGCTTTCTTT | CATNAGSDTEAFF
TRBJ2-3 | few | TRBV7-3 | NA | TGTGCCAGCAGAGTGGCAGGGGGCACAGATACGCAGTATTTT | CASRVAGGTDTQYF
TRBJ2-2 | NA | TRBV5-1 | TRBD2 | TGCGCCAGCAGCTTGGGGCCCGGGAGGCCCGGGGAGCTGTTTTTT | CASSLGPGRPGELFF
TRBJ2-7 | NA | TRBV27 | NA | TGTGCCAGCAGTGGAAGACGGGACGCTTCCTACGAGCAGTACTTC | CASSGRRDASYEQYF
TRBJ2-1 | NA | TRBV9 | NA | TGTGCCAGCAGCGTAGCGGAGAGCTCCTACAATGAGCAGTTCTTC | CASSVAESSYNEQFF
TRBJ2-5 | few | TRBV7-9 | NA | TGTGCCAGCAGCACCCGGTTGGGAGAGGAAGAGACCCAGTACTTC | CASSTRLGEEETQYF
TRBJ2-7 | NA | TRBV7-3 | NA | TGTGCCAGCAGCCCAATCGGCGGGACTTCCTACGAGCAGTACTTC | CASSPIGGTSYEQYF
TRBJ2-5 | NA | TRBV5-1 | TRBD1 | TGCGCCAGCAGCGTCCGGGACAGCCCCACGGAGACCCAGTACTTC | CASSVRDSPTETQYF
TRBJ2-3 | few | TRBV10-3 | TRBD2 | TGTGCCATCAGTGAGTCGACTCAGGGACTAGCGGGGGGTGCTACAGATACGCAGTATTTT | CAISESTQGLAGGATDTQYF
TRBJ1-1 | NA | TRBV5-5 | NA | TGTGCCAGCAGCTTGATGGGCCGGGCCTTACAGAACACTGAAGCTTTCTTT | CASSLMGRALQNTEAFF
TRBJ1-5 | few | TRBV4-1 | NA | TGCGCCAGCAGCCAGAGCGGTGTTTATCAGCCCCAGCATTTT | CASSQSGVYQPQHF
TRBJ1-2 | few | TRBV7-9 | NA | TGTGCCAGCAGCTTAGCCGACGGTCTGCAAGGCTACACCTTC | CASSLADGLQGYTF
TRBJ1-2 | NA | TRBV19 | NA | TGTGCCAGTAGTATCGGGCCGGCCCGAGCGGACTATGGCTACACCTTC | CASSIGPARADYGYTF
TRBJ2-7 | many | TRBV5-1 | NA | TGCGCCAGCAGGGACCCTCTCCTCTCCTACGAGCAGTACTTC | CASRDPLLSYEQYF
TRBJ2-2 | NA | TRBV27 | NA | TGTGCCAGCTGGGCCGACACCGGGGAGCTGTTTTTT | CASWADTGELFF
TRBJ2-7 | few | TRBV7-9 | NA | TGTGCCAGCAGCTCTGCCTCATTTCGGGACCCGCGGTACGAGCAGTACTTC | CASSSASFRDPRYEQYF
TRBJ2-7 | NA | TRBV29-1 | TRBD1 | TGCGGCGGAAGACAGGGACCCGACTACGAGCAGTACTTC | CGGRQGPDYEQYF
TRBJ2-1 | many | TRBV18 | NA | TGTGCCAGCTCACCGGGCAGGATCAATGAGCAGTTCTTC | CASSPGRINEQFF
TRBJ2-5 | many | TRBV6-5 | NA | TGTGCCAGCGGGAGGAGGGAGACCCAGTACTTC | CASGRRETQYF
TRBJ2-7 | NA | TRBV5-1 | TRBD2 | TGCGCCAGCAGCTTGTATACGGGAGGGAGCTCCTACGAGCAGTACTTC | CASSLYTGGSSYEQYF
TRBJ2-3 | NA | TRBV5-1 | NA | TGCGCCAGCAGCTCCGGGATCTTAGGGGATACGCAGTATTTT | CASSSGILGDTQYF
TRBJ2-7 | NA | TRBV3-1 | TRBD1 | TGTGCCAGCAGCCCCTGGACAGGAGAAACCTACGAGCAGTACTTC | CASSPWTGETYEQYF
TRBJ2-7 | NA | TRBV5-1 | TRBD2 | TGCGCCAGCAGGGCACACGGCGGCCCGGGAGGAAGCTCCTACGAGCAGTACTTC | CASRAHGGPGGSSYEQYF
TRBJ1-2 | NA | TRBV14 | TRBD1 | TGTGCCAGCAGCCAAGGGACAGGGGGCTTCTATGGCTACACCTTC | CASSQGTGGFYGYTF
TRBJ1-2 | NA | TRBV29-1 | NA | TGCAGCGTTGACTTCCTAGGAGGGCTATTCCCTTATGGCTACACCTTC | CSVDFLGGLFPYGYTF
TRBJ2-2 | many | TRBV29-1 | NA | TGCAGCGCCGGTCTTGTGGGGGAGCTGTTTTTT | CSAGLVGELFF
TRBJ2-2 | NA | TRBV12-3/TRBV12-4 | NA | TGTGCCAGCGGAACAGGGAGTACCGGGGAGCTGTTTTTT | CASGTGSTGELFF
TRBJ2-2 | NA | TRBV2 | TRBD1 | TGTGCCAGCTGTTTACCCATTACTAACAGGGGAGCCACCGGGGAGCTGTTTTTT | CASCLPITNRGATGELFF
TRBJ2-3 | NA | TRBV19 | TRBD2 | TGTGCCAGTAGTACGACTAGCGGGATGAGCACAGATACGCAGTATTTT | CASSTTSGMSTDTQYF
TRBJ2-1 | NA | TRBV7-6 | TRBD2 | TGTGCCAGCAGCGAACTAGCGGGAGTTAGGAATGAGCAGTTCTTC | CASSELAGVRNEQFF
TRBJ2-7 | few | TRBV10-3 | TRBD1 | TGTGCCATCAGCTCCTCGCCCGGGACAGGGGGTTCCTACGAGCAGTACTTC | CAISSSPGTGGSYEQYF
TRBJ2-1 | few | TRBV6-5 | NA | TGTGCCAGCACACCCCCTGGGTGGGGACTCGATGAGCAGTTCTTC | CASTPPGWGLDEQFF
TRBJ2-1 | few | TRBV24-1 | TRBD2 | TGTGCCACCAGTGGGGCGGGAGGGCCGTATGAGCAGTTCTTC | CATSGAGGPYEQFF
TRBJ2-1 | NA | TRBV5-1 | TRBD2 | TGCGCCAGCAGCCTGCTGACTAGCGGGAGTCCATACAATGAGCAGTTCTTC | CASSLLTSGSPYNEQFF
TRBJ1-3 | NA | TRBV28 | NA | TGTGCCAGCAGTTTTAGTCCCCCCGGCCTAAACACCATATATTTT | CASSFSPPGLNTIYF
TRBJ2-1 | NA | TRBV4-1 | TRBD2 | TGCGCCAGCAGGGAGTATAGCGGGATCAACAATGAGCAGTTCTTC | CASREYSGINNEQFF